These T cell receptor beta chains were read from a single sample in a study of T cells in Graves' hyperthyroidism and ophthalmopathy. TCRdb re-analysed the multiplex PCR reads in MiXCR, keeping a single row per CDR3 protein. The sample has around 200,000 distinct CDR3 sequences, 15% to 20% seen once. Source material: blood. These receptors originate from a woman in her forties or fifties with Graves' hyperthyroidism. Each CDR3 is given with its conserved first and last residue. The D gene is left open where the match is weak. Expanded clones are given a class, and other clones once, few, many or no size at all.

V: TRBV4-1; length: 12; J: TRBJ1-2; size: NA; D: NA; CDR3: CASSQLRDGYTF; DNA: TGCGCCAGCAGCCAGTTGAGGGACGGCTACACCTTC
V: TRBV18; length: 16; J: TRBJ2-2; size: few; D: NA; CDR3: CASKGPGTAVTGELFF; DNA: TGTGCCAGCAAGGGGCCCGGGACGGCAGTTACCGGGGAGCTGTTTTTT
V: TRBV6-1; length: 13; J: TRBJ1-1; size: many; D: NA; CDR3: CASWEPAGGGAFF; DNA: TGTGCCAGCTGGGAACCTGCTGGGGGGGGAGCTTTCTTT
V: TRBV2; length: 15; J: TRBJ2-1; size: many; D: NA; CDR3: CAGTLSGSSYNEQFF; DNA: TGTGCCGGTACCCTTTCAGGGAGCTCCTACAATGAGCAGTTCTTC
V: TRBV4-3; length: 14; J: TRBJ1-6; size: NA; D: NA; CDR3: CASSQDAEISPLHF; DNA: TGCGCCAGCAGCCAAGATGCGGAGATTTCACCCCTCCACTTT
V: TRBV19; length: 15; J: TRBJ2-3; size: few; D: TRBD1; CDR3: CASSLRQGVSDTQYF; DNA: TGTGCCAGTAGTCTAAGACAGGGGGTATCAGATACGCAGTATTTT
V: TRBV12-5; length: 16; J: TRBJ1-5; size: many; D: NA; CDR3: CASGLVPWDSNQPQHF; DNA: TGTGCTAGTGGTTTGGTACCCTGGGATAGCAATCAGCCCCAGCATTTT
V: TRBV7-8; length: 15; J: TRBJ2-7; size: many; D: NA; CDR3: CASRLGGHRDYEQYF; DNA: TGTGCCAGCAGGCTCGGGGGACACCGAGATTACGAGCAGTACTTC
V: TRBV29-1; length: 11; J: TRBJ1-2; size: NA; D: NA; CDR3: CSVAGIYGYTF; DNA: TGCAGCGTCGCCGGGATATATGGCTACACCTTC
V: TRBV11-2; length: 16; J: TRBJ1-2; size: many; D: TRBD1; CDR3: CASTTARDRSRGGYTF; DNA: TGTGCCAGCACCACTGCTCGGGACAGGTCTAGGGGGGGCTACACCTTC
V: TRBV19; length: 13; J: TRBJ1-6; size: many; D: NA; CDR3: CASSIVDRSPLHF; DNA: TGTGCCAGTAGTATTGTGGATAGATCACCCCTCCACTTT
V: TRBV29-1; length: 11; J: TRBJ1-2; size: many; D: NA; CDR3: CSGRQLYGYTF; DNA: TGCAGCGGCCGACAGCTCTATGGCTACACCTTC
V: TRBV12-3/TRBV12-4; length: 14; J: TRBJ2-7; size: many; D: NA; CDR3: CASRPRDTSYEQYF; DNA: TGTGCCAGCAGGCCCCGGGACACTTCCTACGAGCAGTACTTC
V: TRBV6-5; length: 13; J: TRBJ1-1; size: many; D: NA; CDR3: CASSYSVRAEAFF; DNA: TGTGCCAGCAGTTACTCTGTAAGGGCTGAAGCTTTCTTT
V: TRBV10-3; length: 14; J: TRBJ2-5; size: few; D: TRBD2; CDR3: CAIRSGGSRETQYF; DNA: TGTGCCATCAGATCGGGGGGGTCGCGAGAGACCCAGTACTTC
V: TRBV20-1; length: 15; J: TRBJ2-7; size: many; D: NA; CDR3: CSASSPIGRVDEQYF; DNA: TGCAGTGCTAGTAGTCCTATTGGCAGGGTGGACGAGCAGTACTTC
V: TRBV29-1; length: 15; J: TRBJ1-2; size: NA; D: NA; CDR3: CSVEVDSTRGYGYTF; DNA: TGCAGCGTTGAAGTAGACAGTACGAGAGGCTATGGCTACACCTTC
V: TRBV14; length: 13; J: TRBJ1-1; size: NA; D: NA; CDR3: CASSQGVYTEAFF; DNA: TGTGCCAGCAGCCAGGGGGTTTACACTGAAGCTTTCTTT
V: TRBV5-6; length: 17; J: TRBJ1-6; size: many; D: NA; CDR3: CASSLTGDGGYNSPLHF; DNA: TGTGCCAGCAGCTTAACCGGAGACGGAGGTTATAATTCACCCCTCCACTTT
V: TRBV10-1; length: 13; J: TRBJ2-2; size: many; D: NA; CDR3: CASSRDHTGELFF; DNA: TGCGCCAGCAGTAGGGATCACACCGGGGAGCTGTTTTTT
V: TRBV6-2/TRBV6-3; length: 18; J: TRBJ2-3; size: many; D: NA; CDR3: CASSFPLVEGGGTDTQYF; DNA: TGTGCCAGCAGTTTCCCGTTGGTGGAAGGCGGGGGCACAGATACGCAGTATTTT
V: TRBV7-8; length: 15; J: TRBJ2-5; size: many; D: NA; CDR3: CASSFVGGLKETQYF; DNA: TGTGCCAGCAGCTTTGTGGGGGGGCTGAAAGAGACCCAGTACTTC
V: TRBV7-2; length: 14; J: TRBJ1-5; size: NA; D: NA; CDR3: CAISLAGVNQPQHF; DNA: TGTGCCATCAGCTTAGCAGGAGTCAATCAGCCCCAGCATTTT
V: TRBV7-8; length: 13; J: TRBJ1-6; size: many; D: NA; CDR3: CASSFDGTSPLHF; DNA: TGTGCCAGCAGCTTCGACGGCACTTCACCCCTCCACTTT
V: TRBV19; length: 12; J: TRBJ1-2; size: few; D: NA; CDR3: CASSQRGSGYTF; DNA: TGTGCCAGTAGCCAGCGGGGGAGTGGCTACACCTTC
V: TRBV7-9; length: 15; J: TRBJ1-1; size: many; D: TRBD1; CDR3: CASSVGQGATTEAFF; DNA: TGTGCCAGCAGCGTGGGACAGGGGGCGACCACTGAAGCTTTCTTT
V: TRBV7-2; length: 15; J: TRBJ2-5; size: many; D: NA; CDR3: CASSFSRTIQETQYF; DNA: TGTGCCAGCAGCTTTTCCCGGACTATCCAAGAGACCCAGTACTTC
V: TRBV2; length: 15; J: TRBJ2-1; size: many; D: TRBD1; CDR3: CASSQQRQGPSQAIF; DNA: TGTGCCAGCAGTCAGCAAAGACAGGGCCCAAGCCAGGCCATCTTC
V: TRBV4-1; length: 18; J: TRBJ2-2; size: few; D: NA; CDR3: CASSQETLGVLGTGELFF; DNA: TGCGCCAGCAGCCAAGAAACCCTGGGGGTCCTCGGCACCGGGGAGCTGTTTTTT
V: TRBV28; length: 15; J: TRBJ1-2; size: many; D: TRBD1; CDR3: CASSLRGTGLYGYTF; DNA: TGTGCCAGCAGTTTGCGCGGGACAGGTCTCTATGGCTACACCTTC
V: TRBV12-3/TRBV12-4; length: 10; J: TRBJ1-1; size: once; D: NA; CDR3: CANDVAGAFF; DNA: TGTGCCAACGACGTAGCAGGGGCTTTCTTT
V: TRBV6-1; length: 16; J: TRBJ2-1; size: NA; D: NA; CDR3: CASSNNPRSSYNEQFF; DNA: TGTGCCAGCAGCAACAACCCAAGGAGCTCCTACAATGAGCAGTTCTTC
V: TRBV11-2; length: 13; J: TRBJ1-1; size: NA; D: NA; CDR3: CASSRKGDTEAFF; DNA: TGTGCCAGCAGCCGTAAGGGGGACACTGAAGCTTTCTTT
V: TRBV20-1; length: 13; J: TRBJ2-3; size: many; D: NA; CDR3: CSARVSGTDTQYF; DNA: TGCAGTGCTAGAGTCAGTGGCACAGATACGCAGTATTTT
V: TRBV7-2; length: 16; J: TRBJ2-4; size: many; D: NA; CDR3: CASSFREKDAKNIQYF; DNA: TGTGCCAGCAGCTTCAGGGAGAAAGATGCCAAAAACATTCAGTACTTC
V: TRBV29-1; length: 12; J: TRBJ2-4; size: NA; D: NA; CDR3: CSATRLGDIQYF; DNA: TGCAGCGCTACTAGGCTAGGGGACATTCAGTACTTC
V: TRBV6-1; length: 15; J: TRBJ2-1; size: NA; D: TRBD2; CDR3: CASSEGLAGYNEQFF; DNA: TGTGCCAGCAGTGAAGGACTAGCAGGTTACAATGAGCAGTTCTTC
V: TRBV6-2/TRBV6-3; length: 15; J: TRBJ1-5; size: many; D: NA; CDR3: CASRSLPRGIQPQHF; DNA: TGTGCCAGCAGAAGCCTTCCCCGGGGTATCCAGCCCCAGCATTTT
V: TRBV10-3; length: 11; J: TRBJ1-1; size: many; D: NA; CDR3: CAISGNTEAFF; DNA: TGTGCCATCTCAGGGAACACTGAAGCTTTCTTT
V: TRBV6-1; length: 15; J: TRBJ1-2; size: many; D: NA; CDR3: CASSYVSGGNYGYTF; DNA: TGTGCCAGCAGTTACGTCAGTGGGGGGAACTATGGCTACACCTTC
V: TRBV2; length: 14; J: TRBJ1-2; size: many; D: TRBD1; CDR3: CASGRDRANYGYTF; DNA: TGTGCCAGCGGCCGGGACAGGGCAAACTATGGCTACACCTTC